This TCR beta chain was documented in a study of shared clonotypes between healthy human individuals. For the study at large: The study drew on a couple of women and a few men aged 18 to 49 as donors. CD4 naive and memory got three plates each, CD8 naive two, CD8 memory one. Overall study results and limits: At large depth, rarefaction still showed sorted-subset sequencing to be incomplete. In general, naive subsets displayed greater estimated richness than memory subsets did.

Produced via immunoSEQ multiplex PCR; TCRdb's table is partial and in-frame only. The sample has about 550,000 clones, 95% seen once. This clone was seen a single time. Antigen unknown. CD45RO-negative, CCR7-positively selected cells formed the naive CD8 fraction, excluding terminally differentiated effector memory CD45RA+ cells. The CDR3 sequence is 15 residues long. Germline-derived CDR1 and CDR2 are SGDLS and YYNGEE. V lost 0 bases to trimming and J lost 8 bases; unmatched junction nucleotides: 5. The material sequenced was naive CD8+ T cells sorted from blood. The clonotype comes from a young woman in good health. This sequence joins TRBV9 and TRBJ1-4, with 9 nucleotides matching TRBD1. CDR3 nucleotides: TGTGCCAGCAGCGTAGCGGGGACAGGGCTGGAAAAACTGTTTTTT. Its translation is CASSVAGTGLEKLFF.